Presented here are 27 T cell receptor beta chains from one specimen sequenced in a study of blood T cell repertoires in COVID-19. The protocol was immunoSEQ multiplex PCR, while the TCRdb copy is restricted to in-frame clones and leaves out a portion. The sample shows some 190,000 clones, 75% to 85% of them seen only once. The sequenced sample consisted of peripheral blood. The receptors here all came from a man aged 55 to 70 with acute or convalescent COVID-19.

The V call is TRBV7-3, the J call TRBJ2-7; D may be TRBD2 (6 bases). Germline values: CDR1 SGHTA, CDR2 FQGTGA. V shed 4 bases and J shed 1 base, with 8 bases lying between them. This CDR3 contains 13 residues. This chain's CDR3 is CASSSGLSYEQYF. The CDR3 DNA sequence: TGTGCCAGCAGCTCGGGACTTTCCTACGAGCAGTACTTC.

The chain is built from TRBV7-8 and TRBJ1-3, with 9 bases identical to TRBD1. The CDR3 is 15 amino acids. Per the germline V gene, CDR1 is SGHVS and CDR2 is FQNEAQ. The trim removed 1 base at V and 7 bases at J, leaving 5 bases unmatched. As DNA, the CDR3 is TGTGCCAGCAGCTTAGGCAGGACAGGGGCGAACACCATATATTTT. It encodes CASSLGRTGANTIYF. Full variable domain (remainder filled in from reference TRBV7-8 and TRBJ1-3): GAGVSQSPRYKVAKRGQDVALRCDPISGHVSLFWYQQALGQGPEFLTYFQNEAQLDKSGLPSDRFFAERPEGSVSTLKIQRTQQEDSAVYLCASSLGRTGANTIYFGEGSWLTVV.

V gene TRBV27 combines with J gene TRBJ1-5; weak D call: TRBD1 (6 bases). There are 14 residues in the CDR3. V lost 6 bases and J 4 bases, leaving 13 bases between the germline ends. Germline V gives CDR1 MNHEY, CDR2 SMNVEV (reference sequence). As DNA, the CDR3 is TGTGCCAGCAGCCGGGAGGGGGTTAATCAGCCCCAGCATTTT. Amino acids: CASSREGVNQPQHF.

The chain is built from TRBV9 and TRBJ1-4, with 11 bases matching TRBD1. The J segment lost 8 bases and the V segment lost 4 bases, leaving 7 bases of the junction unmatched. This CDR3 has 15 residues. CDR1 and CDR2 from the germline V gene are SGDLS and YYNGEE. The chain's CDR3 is CASSPRRTGGEKLFF. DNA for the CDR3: TGTGCCAGCAGCCCACGAAGGACAGGGGGCGAAAAACTGTTTTTT.

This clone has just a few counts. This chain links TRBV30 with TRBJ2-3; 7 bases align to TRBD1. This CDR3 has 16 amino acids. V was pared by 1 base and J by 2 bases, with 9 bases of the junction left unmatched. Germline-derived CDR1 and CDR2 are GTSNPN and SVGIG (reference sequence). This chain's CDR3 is CAWSGTGVQFTDTQYF. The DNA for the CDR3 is TGTGCCTGGAGTGGAACAGGGGTCCAATTCACAGATACGCAGTATTTT.

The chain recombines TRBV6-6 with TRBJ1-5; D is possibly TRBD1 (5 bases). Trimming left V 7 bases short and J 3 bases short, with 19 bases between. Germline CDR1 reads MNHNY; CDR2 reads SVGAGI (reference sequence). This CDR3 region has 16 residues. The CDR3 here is CASTQGVGRVNQPQHF. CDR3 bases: TGTGCCAGCACCCAAGGGGTCGGCAGGGTCAATCAGCCCCAGCATTTT.

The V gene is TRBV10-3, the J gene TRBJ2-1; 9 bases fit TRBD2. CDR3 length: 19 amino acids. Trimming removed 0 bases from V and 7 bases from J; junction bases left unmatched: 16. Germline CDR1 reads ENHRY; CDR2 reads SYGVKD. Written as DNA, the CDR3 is TGTGCCATCAGTGAGTCGAAGGTCGCGGGGGGGCCTAATTGGAATGAGCAGTTCTTC. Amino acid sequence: CAISESKVAGGPNWNEQFF.

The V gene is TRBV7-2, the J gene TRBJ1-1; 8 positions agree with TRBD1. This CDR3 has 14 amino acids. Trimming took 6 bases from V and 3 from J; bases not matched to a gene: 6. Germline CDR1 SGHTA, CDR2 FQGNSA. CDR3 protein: CASRRDRRDTEAFF. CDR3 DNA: TGTGCCAGCAGGAGGGACAGGAGAGACACTGAAGCTTTCTTT.

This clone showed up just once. CDR3 sequence (DNA): TGCAGTGCTAAGGGGCAGGGTGGCTACACCTTC. It translates to CSAKGQGGYTF. V is TRBV20-1 and J is TRBJ1-2, with D maybe TRBD1 (5 bases). The CDR3 contains 11 residues. Germline lookup yields CDR1 DFQATT and CDR2 SNEGSKA (reference sequence). V was shortened by 4 bases and J by 7 bases, with 10 bases between the two germline ends.

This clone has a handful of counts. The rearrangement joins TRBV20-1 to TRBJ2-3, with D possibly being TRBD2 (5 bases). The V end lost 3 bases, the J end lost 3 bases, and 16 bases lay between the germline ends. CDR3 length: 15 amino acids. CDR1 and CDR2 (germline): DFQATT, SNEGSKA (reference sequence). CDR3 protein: CSASELFTGTDTQYF. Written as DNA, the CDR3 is TGCAGTGCTAGTGAGTTGTTTACGGGGACAGATACGCAGTATTTT.

The CDR3 nucleotides read TGTGCCAGCAGCTTAGGGACTAGCGGAAACTACGAGCAGTACTTC. It translates to CASSLGTSGNYEQYF. The V and J genes are TRBV5-8 and TRBJ2-7, with 11 nucleotides matching TRBD2. V gave up 2 bases and J gave up 3 bases; unmatched junction bases: 4. From germline, CDR1 is SGHTS and CDR2 YDEGEE. The CDR3 runs 15 residues.

DNA for the CDR3: TGTGCCAGCAGCTTTAAACTAGCGGGGGAGCAGTTCTTC. Translation: CASSFKLAGEQFF. V usage is TRBV7-3 and J usage is TRBJ2-1; 10 positions agree with TRBD2. There are 13 residues in the CDR3. CDR1 and CDR2 from the germline V gene are SGHTA and FQGTGA. J gave up 10 bases and V 3 bases, and 3 bases lay outside the gene matches.

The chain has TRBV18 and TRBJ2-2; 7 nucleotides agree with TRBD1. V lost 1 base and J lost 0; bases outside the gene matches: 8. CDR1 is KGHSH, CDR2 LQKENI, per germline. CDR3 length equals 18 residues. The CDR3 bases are TGTGCCAGCTCACCACAACGAGGGACAGCAGCGAACACCGGGGAGCTGTTTTTT. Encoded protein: CASSPQRGTAANTGELFF. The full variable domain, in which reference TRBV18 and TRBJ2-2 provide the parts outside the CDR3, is NAGVMQNPRHLVRRRGQEARLRCSPMKGHSHVYWYRQLPEEGLKFMVYLQKENIIDESGMPKERFSAEFPKEGPSILRIQQVVRGDSAAYFCASSPQRGTAANTGELFFGEGSRLTVL.

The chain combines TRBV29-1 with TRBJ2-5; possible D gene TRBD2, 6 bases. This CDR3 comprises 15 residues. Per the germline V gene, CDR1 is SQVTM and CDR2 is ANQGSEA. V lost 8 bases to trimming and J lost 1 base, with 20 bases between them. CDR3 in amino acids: CSTRRLGMPQETQYF. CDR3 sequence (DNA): TGCAGCACCCGACGACTAGGGATGCCCCAAGAGACCCAGTACTTC.

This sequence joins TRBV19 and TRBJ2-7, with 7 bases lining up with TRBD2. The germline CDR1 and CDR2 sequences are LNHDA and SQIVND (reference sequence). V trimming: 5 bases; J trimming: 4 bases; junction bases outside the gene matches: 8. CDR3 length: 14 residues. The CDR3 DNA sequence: TGTGCCAGTAGTCGGTCCGGGGAGGGATACGAGCAGTACTTC. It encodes CASSRSGEGYEQYF.

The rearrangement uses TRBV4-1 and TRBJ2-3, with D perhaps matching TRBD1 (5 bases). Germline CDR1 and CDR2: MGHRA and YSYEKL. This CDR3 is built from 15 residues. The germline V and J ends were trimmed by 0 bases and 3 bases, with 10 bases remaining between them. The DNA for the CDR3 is TGCGCCAGCAGCCAAGAACCTAGGGGTACAGATACGCAGTATTTT. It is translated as CASSQEPRGTDTQYF.

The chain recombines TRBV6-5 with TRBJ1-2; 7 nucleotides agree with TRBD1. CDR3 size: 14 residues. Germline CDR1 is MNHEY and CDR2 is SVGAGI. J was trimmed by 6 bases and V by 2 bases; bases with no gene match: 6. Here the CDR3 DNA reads TGTGCCAGCAGTTACAATACAGGGGATAATGGCTACACCTTC. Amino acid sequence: CASSYNTGDNGYTF.

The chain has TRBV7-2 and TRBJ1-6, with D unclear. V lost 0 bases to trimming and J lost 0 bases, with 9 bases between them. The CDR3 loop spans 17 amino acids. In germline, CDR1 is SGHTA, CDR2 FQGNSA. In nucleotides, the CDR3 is TGTGCCAGCAGCTTAGCCAGGAGGAGCTCCTATAATTCACCCCTCCACTTT. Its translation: CASSLARRSSYNSPLHF.

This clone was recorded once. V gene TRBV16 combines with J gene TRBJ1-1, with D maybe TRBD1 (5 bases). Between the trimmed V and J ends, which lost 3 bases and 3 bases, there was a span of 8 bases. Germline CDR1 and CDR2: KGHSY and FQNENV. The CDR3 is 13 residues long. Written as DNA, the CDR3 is TGTGCCAGCAGCCAGGAGGGGTACACTGAAGCTTTCTTT. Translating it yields CASSQEGYTEAFF.

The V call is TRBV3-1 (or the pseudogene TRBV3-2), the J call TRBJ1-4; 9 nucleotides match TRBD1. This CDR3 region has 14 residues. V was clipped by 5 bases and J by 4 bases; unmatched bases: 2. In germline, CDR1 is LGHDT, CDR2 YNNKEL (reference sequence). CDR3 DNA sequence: TGTGCCAGCAGCTGGGGACAGGGTAATGAAAAACTGTTTTTT. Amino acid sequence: CASSWGQGNEKLFF.

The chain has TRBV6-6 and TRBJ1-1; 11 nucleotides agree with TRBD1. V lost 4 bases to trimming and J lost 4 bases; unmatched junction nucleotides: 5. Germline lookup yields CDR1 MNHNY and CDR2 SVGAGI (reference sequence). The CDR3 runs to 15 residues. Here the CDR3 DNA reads TGTGCCAGCAGTTTGGGGACAGGGGGAACCACTGAAGCTTTCTTT. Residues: CASSLGTGGTTEAFF.

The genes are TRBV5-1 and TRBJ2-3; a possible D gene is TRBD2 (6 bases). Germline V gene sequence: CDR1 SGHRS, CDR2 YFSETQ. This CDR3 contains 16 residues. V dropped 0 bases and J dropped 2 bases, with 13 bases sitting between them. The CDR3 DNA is TGCGCCAGCAGCTTGGGGCCTAGCGTCAACACAGATACGCAGTATTTT. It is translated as CASSLGPSVNTDTQYF.

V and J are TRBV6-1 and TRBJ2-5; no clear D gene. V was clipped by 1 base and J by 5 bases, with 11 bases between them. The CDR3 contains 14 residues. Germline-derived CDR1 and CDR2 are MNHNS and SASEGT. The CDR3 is CASSEGFVEETQYF. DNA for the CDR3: TGTGCCAGCAGTGAAGGGTTTGTGGAGGAGACCCAGTACTTC.

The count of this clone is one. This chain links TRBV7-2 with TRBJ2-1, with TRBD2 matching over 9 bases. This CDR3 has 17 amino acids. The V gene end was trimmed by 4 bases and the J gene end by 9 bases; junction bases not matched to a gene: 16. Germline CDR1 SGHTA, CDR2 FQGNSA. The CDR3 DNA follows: TGTGCCAGCAGCTCCCCCCCCGGGACTAGCTTCTTCAGTGAGCAGTTCTTC. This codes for CASSSPPGTSFFSEQFF. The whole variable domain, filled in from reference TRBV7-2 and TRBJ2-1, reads GAGVSQSPSNKVTEKGKDVELRCDPISGHTALYWYRQSLGQGLEFLIYFQGNSAPDKSGLPSDRFSAERTGGSVSTLTIQRTQQEDSAVYLCASSSPPGTSFFSEQFFGPGTRLTVL.

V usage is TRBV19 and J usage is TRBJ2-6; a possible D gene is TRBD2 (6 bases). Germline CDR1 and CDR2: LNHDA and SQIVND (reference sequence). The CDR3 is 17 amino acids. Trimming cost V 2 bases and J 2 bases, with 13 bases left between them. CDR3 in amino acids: CASSIWEGGPGANVLTF. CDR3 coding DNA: TGTGCCAGTAGTATATGGGAAGGAGGGCCTGGGGCCAACGTCCTGACTTTC.

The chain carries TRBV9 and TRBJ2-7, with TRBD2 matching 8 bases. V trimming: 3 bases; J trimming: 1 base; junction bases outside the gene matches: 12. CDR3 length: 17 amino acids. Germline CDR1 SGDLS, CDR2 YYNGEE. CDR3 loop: CASSGPRAGEGSYEQYF. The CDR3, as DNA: TGTGCCAGCAGCGGCCCGAGAGCGGGAGAAGGGTCCTACGAGCAGTACTTC. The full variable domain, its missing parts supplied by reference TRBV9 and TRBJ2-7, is DSGVTQTPKHLITATGQRVTLRCSPRSGDLSVYWYQQSLDQGLQFLIQYYNGEERAKGNILERFSAQQFPDLHSELNLSSLELGDSALYFCASSGPRAGEGSYEQYFGPGTRLTVT.

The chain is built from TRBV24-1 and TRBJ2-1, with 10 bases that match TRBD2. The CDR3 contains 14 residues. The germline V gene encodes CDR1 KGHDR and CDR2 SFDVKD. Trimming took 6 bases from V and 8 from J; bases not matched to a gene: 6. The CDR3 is CATSKIAGGYEQFF. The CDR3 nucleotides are TGTGCCACCAGTAAGATAGCGGGAGGATATGAGCAGTTCTTC.